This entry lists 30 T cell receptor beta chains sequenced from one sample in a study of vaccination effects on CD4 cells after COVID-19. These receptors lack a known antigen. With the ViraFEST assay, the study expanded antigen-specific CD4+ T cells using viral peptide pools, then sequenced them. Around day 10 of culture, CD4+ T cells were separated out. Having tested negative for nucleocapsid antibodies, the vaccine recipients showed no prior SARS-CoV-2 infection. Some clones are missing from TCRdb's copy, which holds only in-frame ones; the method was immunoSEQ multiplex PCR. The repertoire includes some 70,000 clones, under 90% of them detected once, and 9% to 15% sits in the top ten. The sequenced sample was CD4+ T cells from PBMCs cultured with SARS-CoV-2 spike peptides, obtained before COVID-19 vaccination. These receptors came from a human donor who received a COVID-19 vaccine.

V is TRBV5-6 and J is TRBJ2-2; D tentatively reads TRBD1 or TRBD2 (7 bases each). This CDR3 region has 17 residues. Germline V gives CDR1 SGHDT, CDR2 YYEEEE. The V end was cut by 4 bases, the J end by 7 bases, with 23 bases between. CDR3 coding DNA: TGTGCCAGCAGCCAGGACCCCCAGGGAGGGGGCTACGGGGAGCTGTTTTTT. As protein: CASSQDPQGGGYGELFF.

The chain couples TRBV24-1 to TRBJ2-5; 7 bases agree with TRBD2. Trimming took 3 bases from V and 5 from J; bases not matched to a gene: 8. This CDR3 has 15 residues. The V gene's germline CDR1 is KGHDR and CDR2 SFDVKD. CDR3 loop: CATSDGSGGRETQYF. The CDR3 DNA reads TGTGCCACCAGTGATGGGTCGGGGGGACGGGAGACCCAGTACTTC.

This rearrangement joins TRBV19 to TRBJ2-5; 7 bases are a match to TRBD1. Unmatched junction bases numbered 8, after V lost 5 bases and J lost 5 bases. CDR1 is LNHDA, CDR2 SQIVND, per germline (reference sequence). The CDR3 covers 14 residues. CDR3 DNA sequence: TGTGCCAGTAGTTTACGACAGGGCGGTGAGACCCAGTACTTC. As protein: CASSLRQGGETQYF. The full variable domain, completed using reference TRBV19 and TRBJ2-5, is DGGITQSPKYLFRKEGQNVTLSCEQNLNHDAMYWYRQDPGQGLRLIYYSQIVNDFQKGDIAEGYSVSREKKESFPLTVTSAQKNPTAFYLCASSLRQGGETQYFGPGTRLLVL.

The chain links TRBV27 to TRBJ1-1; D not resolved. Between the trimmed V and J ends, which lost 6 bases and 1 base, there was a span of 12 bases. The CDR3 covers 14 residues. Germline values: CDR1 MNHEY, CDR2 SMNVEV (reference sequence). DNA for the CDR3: TGTGCCAGCAGGGAACGGGCAGAGAACACTGAAGCTTTCTTT. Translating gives CASRERAENTEAFF.

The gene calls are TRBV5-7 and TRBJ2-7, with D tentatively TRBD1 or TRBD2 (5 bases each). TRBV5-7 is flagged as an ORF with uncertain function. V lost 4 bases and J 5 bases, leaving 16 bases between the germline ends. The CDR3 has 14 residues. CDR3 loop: CASSHAKGTDEQYV. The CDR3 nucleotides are TGTGCCAGCAGCCACGCGAAAGGGACCGACGAGCAGTACGTC.

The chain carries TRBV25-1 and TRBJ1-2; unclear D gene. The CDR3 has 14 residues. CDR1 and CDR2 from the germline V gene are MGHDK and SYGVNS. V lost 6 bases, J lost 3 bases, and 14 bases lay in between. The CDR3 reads CASSGPTRDYGYTF. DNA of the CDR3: TGTGCCAGCAGCGGGCCAACGAGGGACTATGGCTACACCTTC.

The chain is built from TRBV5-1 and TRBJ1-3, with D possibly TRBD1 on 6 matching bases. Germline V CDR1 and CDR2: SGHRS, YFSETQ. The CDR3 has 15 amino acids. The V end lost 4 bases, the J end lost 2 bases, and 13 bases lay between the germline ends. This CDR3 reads CASSPRGDTGNTIYF. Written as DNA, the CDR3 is TGCGCCAGCAGCCCGCGGGGGGACACTGGAAACACCATATATTTT.

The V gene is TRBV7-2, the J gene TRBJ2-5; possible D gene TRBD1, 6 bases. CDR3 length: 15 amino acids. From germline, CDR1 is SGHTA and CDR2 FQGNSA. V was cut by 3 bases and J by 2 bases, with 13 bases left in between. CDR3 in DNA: TGTGCCAGCAGCTTCACACAGGGAGAGCAAGAGACCCAGTACTTC. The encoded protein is CASSFTQGEQETQYF.

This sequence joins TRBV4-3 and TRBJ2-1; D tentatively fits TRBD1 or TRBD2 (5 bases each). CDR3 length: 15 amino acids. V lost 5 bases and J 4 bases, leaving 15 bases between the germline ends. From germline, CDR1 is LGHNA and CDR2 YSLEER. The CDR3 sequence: CASSWTGTRYNEQFF. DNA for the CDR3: TGCGCCAGCAGCTGGACCGGGACGAGATACAATGAGCAGTTCTTC.

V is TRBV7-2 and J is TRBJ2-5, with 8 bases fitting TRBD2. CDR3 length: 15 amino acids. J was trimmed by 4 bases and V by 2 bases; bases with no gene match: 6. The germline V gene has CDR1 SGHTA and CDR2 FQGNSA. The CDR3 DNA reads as TGTGCCAGCAGCTTATCGGCGGGGGGTAGAGAGACCCAGTACTTC. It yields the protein CASSLSAGGRETQYF.

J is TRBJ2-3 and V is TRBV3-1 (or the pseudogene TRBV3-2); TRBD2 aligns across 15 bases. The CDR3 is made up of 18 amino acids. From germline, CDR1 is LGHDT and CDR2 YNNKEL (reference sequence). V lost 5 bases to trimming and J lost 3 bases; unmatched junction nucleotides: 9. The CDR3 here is CASSREGLAGGGTDTQYF. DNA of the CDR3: TGTGCCAGCAGCAGGGAGGGACTAGCGGGGGGAGGGACAGATACGCAGTATTTT.

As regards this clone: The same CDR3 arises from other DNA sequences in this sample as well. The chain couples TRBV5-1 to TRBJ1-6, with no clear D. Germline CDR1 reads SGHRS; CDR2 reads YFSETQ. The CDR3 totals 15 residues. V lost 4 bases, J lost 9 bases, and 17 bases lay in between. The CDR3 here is CASSQDGPYGSPLHF. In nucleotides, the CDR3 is TGCGCCAGCAGCCAGGACGGCCCATACGGTTCACCCCTCCACTTT.

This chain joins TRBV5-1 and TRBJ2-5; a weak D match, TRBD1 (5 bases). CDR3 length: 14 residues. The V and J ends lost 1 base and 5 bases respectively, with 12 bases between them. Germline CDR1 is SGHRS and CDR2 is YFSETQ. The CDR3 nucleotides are TGCGCCAGCAGCTTGTGGGGATCAGGGGAGACCCAGTACTTC. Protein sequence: CASSLWGSGETQYF.

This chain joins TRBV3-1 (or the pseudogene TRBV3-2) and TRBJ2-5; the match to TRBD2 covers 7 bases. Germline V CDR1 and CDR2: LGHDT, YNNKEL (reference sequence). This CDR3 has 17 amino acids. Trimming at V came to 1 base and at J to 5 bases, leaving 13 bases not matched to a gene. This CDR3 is CASSQVLAGVIWETQYF. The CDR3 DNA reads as TGTGCCAGCAGCCAAGTTCTCGCGGGGGTTATATGGGAGACCCAGTACTTC.

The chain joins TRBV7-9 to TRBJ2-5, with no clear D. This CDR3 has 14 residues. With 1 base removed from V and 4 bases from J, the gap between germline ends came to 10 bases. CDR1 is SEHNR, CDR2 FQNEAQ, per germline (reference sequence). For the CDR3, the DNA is TGTGCCAGCAGCTTAGGGGGATTGGGAGAGACCCAGTACTTC. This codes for CASSLGGLGETQYF.

The CDR3 coding sequence is TGTGCCACCAGTGACCGGGACCCCGCCTGGGATACGCAGTATTTT. Protein product: CATSDRDPAWDTQYF. The chain links TRBV24-1 to TRBJ2-3, with D possibly being TRBD1 or TRBD2 (5 bases each). The CDR3 has 15 residues. CDR1 KGHDR and CDR2 SFDVKD come from the germline V gene. V was clipped by 4 bases and J by 6 bases, with 16 bases between them.

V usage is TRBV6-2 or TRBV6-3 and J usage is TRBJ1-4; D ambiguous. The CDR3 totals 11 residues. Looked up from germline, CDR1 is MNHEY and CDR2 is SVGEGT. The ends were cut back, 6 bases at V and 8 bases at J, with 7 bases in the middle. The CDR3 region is CASSDDEKLFF. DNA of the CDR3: TGTGCCAGCAGCGACGACGAAAAACTGTTTTTT.

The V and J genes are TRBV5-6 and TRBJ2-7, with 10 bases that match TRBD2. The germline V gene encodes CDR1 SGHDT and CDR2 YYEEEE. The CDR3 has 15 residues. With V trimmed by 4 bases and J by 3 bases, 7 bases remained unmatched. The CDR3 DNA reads TGTGCCAGCAGCAGAGGGCTAGCGGGGGACTACGAGCAGTACGTC. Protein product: CASSRGLAGDYEQYV.

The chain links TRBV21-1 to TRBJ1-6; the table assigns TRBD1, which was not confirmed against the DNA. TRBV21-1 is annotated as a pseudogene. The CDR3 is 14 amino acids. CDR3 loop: CASSKEGHTSPLHF. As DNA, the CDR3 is TGTGCCAGCAGCAAAGAGGGACATACTTCACCCCTCCACTTT.

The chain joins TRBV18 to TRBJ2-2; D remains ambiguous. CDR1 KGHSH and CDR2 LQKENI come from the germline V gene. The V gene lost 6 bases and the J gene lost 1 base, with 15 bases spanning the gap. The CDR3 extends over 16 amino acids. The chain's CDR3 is CASSQERLMNTGELFF. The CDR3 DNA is TGTGCCAGCTCCCAAGAACGGCTTATGAACACCGGGGAGCTGTTTTTT.

CDR3 region: CASSFGLKRGTGELFF. The CDR3 DNA is TGTGCCAGCAGTTTTGGTCTTAAGAGGGGCACCGGGGAGCTGTTTTTT. This chain links TRBV6-5 with TRBJ2-2; D could derive from TRBD1 or TRBD2 (5 bases each). This CDR3 is built from 16 residues. Trimming shortened V by 4 bases and J by 4 bases, and 16 bases separated the two germline ends. In germline, CDR1 is MNHEY, CDR2 SVGAGI.

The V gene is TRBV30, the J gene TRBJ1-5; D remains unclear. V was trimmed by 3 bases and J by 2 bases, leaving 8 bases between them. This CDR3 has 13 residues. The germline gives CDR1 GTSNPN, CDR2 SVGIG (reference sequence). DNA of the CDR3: TGTGCCTGGAGCCTGGGAGGCAATCAGCCCCAGCATTTT. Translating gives CAWSLGGNQPQHF.

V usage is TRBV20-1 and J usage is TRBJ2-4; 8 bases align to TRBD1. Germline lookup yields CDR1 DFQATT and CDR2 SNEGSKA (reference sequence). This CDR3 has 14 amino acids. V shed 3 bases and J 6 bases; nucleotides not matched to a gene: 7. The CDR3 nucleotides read TGCAGTGCTAGTAAGGACAGGGATTTAAACATTCAGTACTTC. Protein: CSASKDRDLNIQYF.

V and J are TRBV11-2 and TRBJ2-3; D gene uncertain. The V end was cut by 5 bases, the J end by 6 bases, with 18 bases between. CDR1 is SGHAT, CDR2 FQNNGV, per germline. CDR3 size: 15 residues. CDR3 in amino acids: CASSPTRLSWDTQYF. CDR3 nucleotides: TGTGCCAGCAGCCCAACTCGGTTGTCTTGGGATACGCAGTATTTT.

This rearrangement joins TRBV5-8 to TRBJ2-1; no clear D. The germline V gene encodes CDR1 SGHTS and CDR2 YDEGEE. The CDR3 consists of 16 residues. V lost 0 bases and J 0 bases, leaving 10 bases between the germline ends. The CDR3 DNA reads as TGTGCCAGCAGCTTGGGTTGGTTAAGCTCCTACAATGAGCAGTTCTTC. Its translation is CASSLGWLSSYNEQFF. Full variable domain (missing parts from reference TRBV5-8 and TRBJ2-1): EAGVTQSPTHLIKTRGQQATLRCSPISGHTSVYWYQQALGLGLQFLLWYDEGEERNRGNFPPRFSGRQFPNYSSELNVNALELEDSALYLCASSLGWLSSYNEQFFGPGTRLTVL.

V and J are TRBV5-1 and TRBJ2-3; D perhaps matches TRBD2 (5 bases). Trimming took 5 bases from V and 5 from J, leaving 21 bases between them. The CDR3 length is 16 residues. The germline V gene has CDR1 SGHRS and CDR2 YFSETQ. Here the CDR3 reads CASSKTPGSKGDTQYF. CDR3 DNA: TGCGCCAGCAGTAAAACACCGGGATCGAAGGGAGATACGCAGTATTTT.

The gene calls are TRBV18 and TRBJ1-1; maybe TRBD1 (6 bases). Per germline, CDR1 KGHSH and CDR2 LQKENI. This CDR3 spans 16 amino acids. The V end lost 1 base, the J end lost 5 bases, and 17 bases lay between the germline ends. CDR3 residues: CASSPQGQGITTEAFF. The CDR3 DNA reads TGTGCCAGCTCACCACAGGGCCAGGGGATAACGACTGAAGCTTTCTTT.

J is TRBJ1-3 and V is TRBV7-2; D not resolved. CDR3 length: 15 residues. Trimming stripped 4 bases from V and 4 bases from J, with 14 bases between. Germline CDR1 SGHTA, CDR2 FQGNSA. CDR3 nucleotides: TGTGCCAGCAGCTATACCACATCGGCCGGAAACACCATATATTTT. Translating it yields CASSYTTSAGNTIYF.

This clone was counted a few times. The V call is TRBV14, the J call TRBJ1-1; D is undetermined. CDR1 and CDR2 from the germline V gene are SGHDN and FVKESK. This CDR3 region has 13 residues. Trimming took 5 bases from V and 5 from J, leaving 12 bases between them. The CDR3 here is CASSWQRNTEAFF. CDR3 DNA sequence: TGTGCCAGCAGCTGGCAGCGTAATACTGAAGCTTTCTTT.

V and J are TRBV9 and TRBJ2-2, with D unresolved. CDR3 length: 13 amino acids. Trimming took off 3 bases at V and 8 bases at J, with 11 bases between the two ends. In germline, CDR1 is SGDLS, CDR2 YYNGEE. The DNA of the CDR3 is TGTGCCAGCAGCGCACGATTCGGGGGGGAGCTGTTTTTT. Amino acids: CASSARFGGELFF.